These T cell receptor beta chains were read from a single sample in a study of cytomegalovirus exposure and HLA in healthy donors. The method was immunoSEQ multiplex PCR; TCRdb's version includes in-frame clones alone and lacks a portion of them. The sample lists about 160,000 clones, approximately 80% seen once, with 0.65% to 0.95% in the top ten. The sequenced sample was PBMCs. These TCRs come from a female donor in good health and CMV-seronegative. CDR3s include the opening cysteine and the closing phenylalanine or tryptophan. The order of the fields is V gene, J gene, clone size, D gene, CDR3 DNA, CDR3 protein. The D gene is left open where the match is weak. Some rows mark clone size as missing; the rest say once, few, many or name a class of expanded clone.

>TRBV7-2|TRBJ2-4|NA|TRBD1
TGTGCCAGCAGATGGACAGGGGGGGGCGACATTCAGTACTTC
CASRWTGGGDIQYF
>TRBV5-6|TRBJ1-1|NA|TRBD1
TGTGCCAGCAGCCCGGACAGGGGAACTGAAGCTTTCTTT
CASSPDRGTEAFF
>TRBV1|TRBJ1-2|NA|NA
TGCACCAGCAGCCACGGGACAGACCTCGCTAACTATGGCTACACCTTC
CTSSHGTDLANYGYTF
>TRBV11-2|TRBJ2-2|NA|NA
TGTGCCAGCAGCTTAAGGAGGAACACCGGGGAGCTGTTTTTT
CASSLRRNTGELFF
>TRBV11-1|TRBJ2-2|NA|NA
TGTGCCAGCAGTCTTTCCGGGACTCCTTCCGGGGAGCTGTTTTTT
CASSLSGTPSGELFF
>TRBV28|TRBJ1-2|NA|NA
TGTGCCAGCAGTTTATCACGGCAGGGAGGTGATGGCTACACCTTC
CASSLSRQGGDGYTF
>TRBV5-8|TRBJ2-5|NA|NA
TGTGCCAGCAGCTCGATGTGGGACACCCAAGAGACCCAGTACTTC
CASSSMWDTQETQYF
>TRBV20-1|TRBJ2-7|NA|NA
TGCAGTGCTAGCAGGGGAGAGAAGCAGTACTTC
CSASRGEKQYF
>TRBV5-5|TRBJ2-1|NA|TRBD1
TGTGCCAGCAGCTTGGTCCAGGGGGCTTATAATGAGCAGTTCTTC
CASSLVQGAYNEQFF
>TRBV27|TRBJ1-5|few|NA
TGTGCCAGCAGTTTTCCGGGGAGCAATCAGCCCCAGCATTTT
CASSFPGSNQPQHF
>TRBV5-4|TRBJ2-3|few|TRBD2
TGTGCCAGCAGCTCCGAGGGACTAGCGGCTAGGGAAGATACGCAGTATTTT
CASSSEGLAAREDTQYF
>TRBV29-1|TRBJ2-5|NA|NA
TGCAGCGTGAGGAGGAACCAGGAGACCCAGTACTTC
CSVRRNQETQYF
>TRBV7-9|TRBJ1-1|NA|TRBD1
TGTGCCAGCAGCTTAAACAGGGGGGGCACTGAAGCTTTCTTT
CASSLNRGGTEAFF
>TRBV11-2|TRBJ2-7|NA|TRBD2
TGTGCCAGCAGGGTACTAGCGGGACCCTACGAGCAGTACTTC
CASRVLAGPYEQYF
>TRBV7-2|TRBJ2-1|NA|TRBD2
TGTGCCAGCAGCCTCACCGAGATAGCGGGAGGAAATAGTGAGCAGTTCTTC
CASSLTEIAGGNSEQFF
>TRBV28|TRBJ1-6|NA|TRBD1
TGCGCCACCCGACAGGGGAACAGCTCACCCCTCCACTTT
CATRQGNSSPLHF
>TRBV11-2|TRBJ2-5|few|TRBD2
TGTGCCAGCAGCTTGAGGAGCGGGACTATAGTGGGGACCCAGTACTTC
CASSLRSGTIVGTQYF
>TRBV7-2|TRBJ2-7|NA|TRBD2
TGTGCCAGCAGCTCCGGGACTAGCGGGGGCCCATCCTACGAGCAGTACTTC
CASSSGTSGGPSYEQYF
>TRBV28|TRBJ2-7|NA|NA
TGTGCCAGCAGTTTAGGGGCATGGGGCGAGCAGTACTTC
CASSLGAWGEQYF
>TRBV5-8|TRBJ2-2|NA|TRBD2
TGTGCCAGCAGCCCGCGGGACTATAACACCGGGGAGCTGTTTTTT
CASSPRDYNTGELFF
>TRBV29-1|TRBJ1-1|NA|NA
TGCAGCGTTGAAGTGGCCAGGCTGAACACTGAAGCTTTCTTT
CSVEVARLNTEAFF
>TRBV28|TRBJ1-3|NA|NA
TGTGCCAGCAGTTCCGACAGCCTCACTGGAAACACCATATATTTT
CASSSDSLTGNTIYF
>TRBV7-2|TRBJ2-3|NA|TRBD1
TGTGCCAGCAGCTTAGGGACAGGACACACAGATACGCAGTATTTT
CASSLGTGHTDTQYF
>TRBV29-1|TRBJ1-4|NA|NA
TGCAGCTACGAGGGGGTAGGGAATGAAAAACTGTTTTTT
CSYEGVGNEKLFF
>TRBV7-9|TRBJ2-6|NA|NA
TGTGCCAGCAGCTTAGAACTCTGGGCCAACGGCCTGACTTTC
CASSLELWANGLTF
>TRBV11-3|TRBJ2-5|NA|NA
TGTGCCAGCAGCCCCATCCAAGAGACCCAGTACTTC
CASSPIQETQYF
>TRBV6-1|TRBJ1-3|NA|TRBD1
TGTGCCAGCAGTGCACCGACAGGGAGAGGAAACACCATATATTTT
CASSAPTGRGNTIYF
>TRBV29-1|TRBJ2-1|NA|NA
TGCAGCGTTGAAGATCCGTCCCGGGGTACTCAGTTCTTC
CSVEDPSRGTQFF
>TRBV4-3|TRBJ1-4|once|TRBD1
TGCGCCAGCAGCCAAGGGAGAGGGACAGGGGATGAAAAACTGTTTTTT
CASSQGRGTGDEKLFF
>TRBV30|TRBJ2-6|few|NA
TGTGCCTGGAGTCGGGGAATCCCTGGGGCCAACGTCCTGACTTTC
CAWSRGIPGANVLTF
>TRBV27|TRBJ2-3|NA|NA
TGTGCCAGCAGTCGGCAGGGCACGGATACGCAGTATTTT
CASSRQGTDTQYF
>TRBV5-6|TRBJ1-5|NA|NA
TGTGCCAGCAGCCAGCAGGGTAATAGCAATCAGCCCCAGCATTTT
CASSQQGNSNQPQHF
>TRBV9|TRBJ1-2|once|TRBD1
TGTGCCAGCAGCGGAGGACAGGGGGATAACTATGGCTACACCTTC
CASSGGQGDNYGYTF
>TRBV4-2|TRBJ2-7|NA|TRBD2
TGTGCCAGCAGCCAAGATGGGACTAGCGGCTCCTACGAGCAGTACTTC
CASSQDGTSGSYEQYF
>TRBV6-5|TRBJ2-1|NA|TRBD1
TGTGCCAGCACCCGAGGACAGGGGAGGAATGAGCAGTTCTTC
CASTRGQGRNEQFF
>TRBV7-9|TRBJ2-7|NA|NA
TGTGCCAGCAGCTTAGGATTCCAGACCTACGAGCAGTACTTC
CASSLGFQTYEQYF
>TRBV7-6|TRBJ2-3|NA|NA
TGTGCCAGCAGCTTGGGAGTTGATACGCAGTATTTT
CASSLGVDTQYF